These T cell receptor beta chains were read from a single sample in a study of blood T cells in healthy people across ages. TCRdb recomputed calls from the 5' RACE reads with MiXCR, one row per CDR3 protein. The sample yields under 1,000,000 distinct CDR3 sequences, around 36% seen once. Material for sequencing was blood. These receptors originate from a man aged 18-30 years in good health. Each CDR3 is given with its conserved first and last residue.

CDR3,V
CSAGDRSRQFF,TRBV20-1
CASSLALGVPYNEQFF,TRBV7-2
CASSQGTFTDTQYF,TRBV4-2
CASSRGIEAFF,TRBV12-3/TRBV12-4
CASRKQIDVRHEQFF,TRBV6-2/TRBV6-3
CSARDPGEEAQYF,TRBV20-1
CSARDRNIQYF,TRBV20-1
CASDSLAGYGDTQYF,TRBV12-5
CSATHDSGSNQPQHF,TRBV20-1
CASSYTVPPGRFF,TRBV6-2/TRBV6-3
CSARDLTFGGGLTEAFF,TRBV20-1
CASSQAAGNSPLGANVLTF,TRBV4-1
CASSSIRDPNTGELFF,TRBV5-1
CASSQDQGIGYTF,TRBV4-2
CASRNSLWAPEAFF,TRBV6-2/TRBV6-3
CASSQDVGGDTQYF,TRBV14
CSARNSATNEKLFF,TRBV20-1
CASSLKWGGTEAFF,TRBV4-1
CASGPGREETQYF,TRBV7-7
CASMDSLGPYGYTF,TRBV6-6
CASSPDRDTQYF,TRBV5-4
CASSSTVGGTNEKLFF,TRBV12-3/TRBV12-4
CSVKGSEQFF,TRBV29-1
CSASRPSGEADTQYF,TRBV20-1
CASSESAVTKPEAFF,TRBV25-1
CASSTGPSVTDTQYF,TRBV12-3/TRBV12-4
CASSLARGGHTSTDTQYF,TRBV5-1
CASSHVFPINTEAFF,TRBV4-1
CASSLGRDPYNEQYF,TRBV4-3
CASSVAVGPQETQYF,TRBV9
CASSQLGIGSDTQYF,TRBV4-1
CASSPLLNEQFF,TRBV7-2
CASSLQDKETQYF,TRBV5-1
CASSYSTPSSGNRGETQYF,TRBV6-2/TRBV6-3
CSAFTGGRNQPQHF,TRBV20-1
CASSEYRGLGNEQFF,TRBV9
CSARAAERGGQPQHF,TRBV20-1
CASSQGGVLRYNEQFF,TRBV14
CASSQLNAASLGEQFF,TRBV4-2
CSARRTGGGGYTF,TRBV20-1
CASSLTGDIQYF,TRBV7-2
CSASGGGNLTFTDTQYF,TRBV20-1
CSAPAPWDTQYF,TRBV20-1
CASSLTPGADIQYF,TRBV5-1
CSGDRAYGYTF,TRBV29-1
CSASAGESDEKLFF,TRBV20-1
CASSQDHSGGYTF,TRBV14
CASSIVRETQYF,TRBV6-6
CSAPSTKNIQYF,TRBV20-1
CASSFPWGRVGEQFF,TRBV5-5